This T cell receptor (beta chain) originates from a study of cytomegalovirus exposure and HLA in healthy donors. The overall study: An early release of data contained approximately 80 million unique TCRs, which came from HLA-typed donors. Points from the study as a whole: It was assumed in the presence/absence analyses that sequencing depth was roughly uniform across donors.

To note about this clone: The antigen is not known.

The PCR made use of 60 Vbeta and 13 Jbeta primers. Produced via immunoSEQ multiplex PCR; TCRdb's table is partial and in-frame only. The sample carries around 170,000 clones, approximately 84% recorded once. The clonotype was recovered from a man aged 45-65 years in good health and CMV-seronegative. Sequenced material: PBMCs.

The DNA for the CDR3 is TGTGCCAGCTCTCACGGACAGGGGGCCCACGAGCAGTACTTC. It yields the protein CASSHGQGAHEQYF. J is TRBJ2-7 and V is TRBV18; TRBD1 aligns across 11 bases. The CDR3 spans 14 residues. V shed 6 bases, J shed 5 bases, and the junction held 6 bases outside the gene matches. Per germline, CDR1 KGHSH and CDR2 LQKENI.